This T cell receptor (beta chain) originates from a study of CD8+CD57+ T cells in acquired aplastic anemia. The CDR3 is 16 amino acids. The J segment lost 6 bases and the V segment lost 4 bases, leaving 10 bases of the junction unmatched. Germline V lookup: CDR1 SEHNR, CDR2 FQNEAQ (reference sequence). CDR3 and TCR beta VDJ profiling relied on a genomic DNA template. TCRdb analysed the reads with MiXCR anew, one entry per CDR3 protein. Among under 200,000 distinct CDR3 sequences listed, approximately 60% were seen once. At least ten counts were recorded for this clonotype. Sequencing was carried out using sorted CD4+, CD8+, or CD8+CD57+ T cells (not recorded which) from PBMCs. This TCR derives from a human donor in good health. This rearrangement joins TRBV7-9 to TRBJ1-4, with TRBD1 identical over 8 bases. The CDR3 region is CASSSRTGPGDEKLFF. The CDR3 DNA is TGTGCCAGCAGCTCGAGGACAGGGCCGGGGGATGAAAAACTGTTTTTT.